This T cell receptor (beta chain) was observed in a study of cytomegalovirus exposure and HLA in healthy donors. The PCR had 60 Vbeta and 13 Jbeta primers. TCRdb keeps only in-frame clones here, not all; method: immunoSEQ multiplex PCR. The sample has under 170,000 clones; around 75% are singletons. Germline V gene lookup returns CDR1 SGHKS and CDR2 YYEKEE (reference sequence). V lost 2 bases and J lost 3, with 11 bases in between. This CDR3 is built from 15 residues. The gene calls are TRBV5-5 and TRBJ1-4; D not certain. This sequence was found in a human donor in good health. Material for sequencing was PBMCs. The CDR3 protein is CASSFDLRANEKLFF. The CDR3 DNA sequence: TGTGCCAGCAGCTTTGACCTCCGGGCTAATGAAAAACTGTTTTTT. Variable domain in full (rest from reference TRBV5-5 and TRBJ1-4): DAGVTQSPTHLIKTRGQQVTLRCSPISGHKSVSWYQQVLGQGPQFIFQYYEKEERGRGNFPDRFSARQFPNYSSELNVNALLLGDSALYLCASSFDLRANEKLFFGSGTQLSVL.